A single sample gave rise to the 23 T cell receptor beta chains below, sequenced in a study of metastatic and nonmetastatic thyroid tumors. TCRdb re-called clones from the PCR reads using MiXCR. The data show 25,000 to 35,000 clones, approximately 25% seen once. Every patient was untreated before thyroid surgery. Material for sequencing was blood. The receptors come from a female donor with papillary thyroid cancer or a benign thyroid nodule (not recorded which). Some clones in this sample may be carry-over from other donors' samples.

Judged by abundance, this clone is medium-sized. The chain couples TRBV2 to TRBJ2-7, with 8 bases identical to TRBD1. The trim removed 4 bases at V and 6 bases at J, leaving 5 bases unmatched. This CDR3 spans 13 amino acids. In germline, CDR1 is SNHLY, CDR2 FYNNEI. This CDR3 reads CASSGRQGSEQYF. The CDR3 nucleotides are TGTGCCAGCAGTGGGAGACAGGGGAGCGAGCAGTACTTC.

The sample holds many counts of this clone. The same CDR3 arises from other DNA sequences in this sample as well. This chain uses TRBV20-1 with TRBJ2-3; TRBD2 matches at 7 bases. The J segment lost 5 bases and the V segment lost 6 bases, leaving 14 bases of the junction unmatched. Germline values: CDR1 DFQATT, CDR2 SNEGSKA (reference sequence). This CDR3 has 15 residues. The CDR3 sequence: CSAPWMGGPGDTQYF. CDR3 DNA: TGCAGTGCCCCTTGGATGGGAGGGCCAGGAGATACGCAGTATTTT.

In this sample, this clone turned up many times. In nucleotides, the CDR3 is TGTGCCAGCAGCAGTACAGGGGACGAGCAGTACTTC. This encodes CASSSTGDEQYF. The V call is TRBV5-4, the J call TRBJ2-7, with 7 positions matching TRBD1. This CDR3 has 12 amino acids. CDR1 and CDR2 from the germline V gene are SGHNT and YYREEE (reference sequence). J gave up 5 bases and V 4 bases, and 3 bases lay outside the gene matches.

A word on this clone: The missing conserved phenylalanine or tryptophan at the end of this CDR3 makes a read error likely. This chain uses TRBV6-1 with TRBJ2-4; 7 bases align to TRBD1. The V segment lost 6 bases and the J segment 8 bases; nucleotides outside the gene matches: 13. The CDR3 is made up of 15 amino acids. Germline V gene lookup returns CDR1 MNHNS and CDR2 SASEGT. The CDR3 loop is CASSDARGYLDIQYS. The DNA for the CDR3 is TGTGCCAGCAGCGACGCCAGGGGGTATCTCGACATTCAGTACTCC.

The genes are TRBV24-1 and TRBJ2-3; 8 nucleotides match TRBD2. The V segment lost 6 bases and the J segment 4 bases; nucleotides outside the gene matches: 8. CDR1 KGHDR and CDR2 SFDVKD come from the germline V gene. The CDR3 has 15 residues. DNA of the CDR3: TGTGCCACCAGTTTCGGGGGAGCGGGGGCAGATACGCAGTATTTT. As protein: CATSFGGAGADTQYF.

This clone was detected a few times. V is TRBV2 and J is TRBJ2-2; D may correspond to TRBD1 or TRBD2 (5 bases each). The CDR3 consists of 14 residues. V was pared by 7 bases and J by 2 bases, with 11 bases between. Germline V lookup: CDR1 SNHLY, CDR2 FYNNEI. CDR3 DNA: TGTGCCAGCAATAGGGACCATAACACCGGGGAGCTGTTTTTT. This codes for CASNRDHNTGELFF.

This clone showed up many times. The CDR3 sequence is CASSSGTSGSLGTDTQYF. Written as DNA, the CDR3 is TGTGCCAGCAGCTCCGGGACTAGCGGGAGTCTGGGCACAGATACGCAGTATTTT. V and J are TRBV7-9 and TRBJ2-3; 14 bases align to TRBD2. In germline, CDR1 is SEHNR, CDR2 FQNEAQ (reference sequence). The CDR3 spans 18 residues. The V and J ends lost 4 bases and 1 base, in that order; junction bases with no gene match: 7.

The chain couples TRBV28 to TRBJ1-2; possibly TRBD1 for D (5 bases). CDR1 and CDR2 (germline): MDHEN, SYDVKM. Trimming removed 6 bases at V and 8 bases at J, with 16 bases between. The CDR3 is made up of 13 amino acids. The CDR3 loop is CASSLLRDTGYTF. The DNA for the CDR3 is TGTGCCAGCAGCCTCCTCAGGGATACCGGCTACACCTTC.

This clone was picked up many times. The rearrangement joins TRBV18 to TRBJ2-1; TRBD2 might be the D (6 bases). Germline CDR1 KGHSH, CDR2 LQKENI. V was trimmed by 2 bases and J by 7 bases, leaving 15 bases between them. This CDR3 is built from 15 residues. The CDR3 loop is CASSPILASANEQFF. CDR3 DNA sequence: TGTGCCAGCTCACCAATACTAGCTTCAGCAAATGAGCAGTTCTTC. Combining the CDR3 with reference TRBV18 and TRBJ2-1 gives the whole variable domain NAGVMQNPRHLVRRRGQEARLRCSPMKGHSHVYWYRQLPEEGLKFMVYLQKENIIDESGMPKERFSAEFPKEGPSILRIQQVVRGDSAAYFCASSPILASANEQFFGPGTRLTVL.

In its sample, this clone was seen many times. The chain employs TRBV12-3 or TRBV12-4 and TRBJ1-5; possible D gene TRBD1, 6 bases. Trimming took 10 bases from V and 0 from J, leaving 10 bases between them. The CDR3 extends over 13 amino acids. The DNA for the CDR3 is TGTGCCACACAGGGATATAGCAATCAGCCCCAGCATTTT. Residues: CATQGYSNQPQHF.

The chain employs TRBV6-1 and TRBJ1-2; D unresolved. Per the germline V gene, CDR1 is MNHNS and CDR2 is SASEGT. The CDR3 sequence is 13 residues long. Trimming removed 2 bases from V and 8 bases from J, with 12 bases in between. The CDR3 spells CASSEWGNRGYTF. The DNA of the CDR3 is TGTGCCAGCAGTGAATGGGGTAATCGCGGCTACACCTTC.

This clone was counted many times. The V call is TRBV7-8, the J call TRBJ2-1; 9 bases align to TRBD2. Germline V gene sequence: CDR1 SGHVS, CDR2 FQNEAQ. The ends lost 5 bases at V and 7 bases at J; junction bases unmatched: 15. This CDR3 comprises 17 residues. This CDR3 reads CASSPPRRGGRDNEQFF. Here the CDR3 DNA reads TGTGCCAGCAGCCCGCCGCGCAGGGGCGGGAGGGATAATGAGCAGTTCTTC.

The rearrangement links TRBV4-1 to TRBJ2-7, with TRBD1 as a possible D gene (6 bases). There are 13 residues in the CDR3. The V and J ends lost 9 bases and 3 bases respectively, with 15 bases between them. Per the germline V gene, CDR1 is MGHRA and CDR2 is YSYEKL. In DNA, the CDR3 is TGCGCCAGAGATCGGACAGTCCACTACGAGCAGTACTTC. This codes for CARDRTVHYEQYF.

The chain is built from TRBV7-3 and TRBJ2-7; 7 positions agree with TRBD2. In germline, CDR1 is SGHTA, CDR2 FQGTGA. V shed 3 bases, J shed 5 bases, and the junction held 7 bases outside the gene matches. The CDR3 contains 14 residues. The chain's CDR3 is CASSFGEGLNEQYF. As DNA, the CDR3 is TGTGCCAGCAGCTTTGGGGAGGGGCTGAACGAGCAGTACTTC.

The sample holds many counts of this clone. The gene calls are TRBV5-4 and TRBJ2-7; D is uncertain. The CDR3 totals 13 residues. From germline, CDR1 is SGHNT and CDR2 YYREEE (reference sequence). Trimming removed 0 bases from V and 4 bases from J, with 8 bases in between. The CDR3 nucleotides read TGTGCCAGCAGCTTGGGTAGTGGGTACGAGCAGTACTTC. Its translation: CASSLGSGYEQYF.

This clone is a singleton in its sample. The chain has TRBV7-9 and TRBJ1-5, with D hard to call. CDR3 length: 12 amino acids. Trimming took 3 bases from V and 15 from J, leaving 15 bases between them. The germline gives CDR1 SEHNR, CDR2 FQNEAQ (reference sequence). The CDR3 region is CASSFPGGPGHF. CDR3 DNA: TGTGCCAGCAGCTTCCCAGGTGGGCCCGGGCATTTT.

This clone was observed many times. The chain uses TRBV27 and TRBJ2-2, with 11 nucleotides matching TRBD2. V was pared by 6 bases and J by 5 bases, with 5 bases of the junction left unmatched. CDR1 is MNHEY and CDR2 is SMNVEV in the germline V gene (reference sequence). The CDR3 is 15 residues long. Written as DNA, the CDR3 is TGTGCCAGCAGCTCGTTAGCGGGGGGGACCGGGGAGCTGTTTTTT. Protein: CASSSLAGGTGELFF.

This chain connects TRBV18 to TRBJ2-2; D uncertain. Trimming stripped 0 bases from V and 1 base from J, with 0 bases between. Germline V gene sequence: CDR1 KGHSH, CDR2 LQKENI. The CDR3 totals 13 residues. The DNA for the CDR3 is TGTGCCAGCTCACCACCGAACACCGGGGAGCTGTTTTTT. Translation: CASSPPNTGELFF.

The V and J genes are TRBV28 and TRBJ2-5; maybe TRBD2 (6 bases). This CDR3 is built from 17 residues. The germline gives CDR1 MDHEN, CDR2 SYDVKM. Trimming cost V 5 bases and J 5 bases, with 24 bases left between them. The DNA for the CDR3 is TGTGCCAGCAGTCCCGGCGCGGGGCTGCCCAGCGGTGAGACCCAGTACTTC. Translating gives CASSPGAGLPSGETQYF.

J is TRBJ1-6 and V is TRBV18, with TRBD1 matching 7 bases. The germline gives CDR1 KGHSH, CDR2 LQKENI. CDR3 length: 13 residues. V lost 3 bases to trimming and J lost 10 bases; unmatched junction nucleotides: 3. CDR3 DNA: TGTGCCAGCTCACCGGGACAGAACTCACCCCTCCACTTT. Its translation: CASSPGQNSPLHF.

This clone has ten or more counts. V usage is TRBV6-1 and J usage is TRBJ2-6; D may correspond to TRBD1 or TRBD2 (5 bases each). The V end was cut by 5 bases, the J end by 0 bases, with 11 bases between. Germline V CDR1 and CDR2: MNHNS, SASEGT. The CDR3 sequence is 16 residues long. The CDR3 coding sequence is TGTGCCAGCAGTCCGGGACGGAGCTCTGGGGCCAACGTCCTGACTTTC. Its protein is CASSPGRSSGANVLTF.

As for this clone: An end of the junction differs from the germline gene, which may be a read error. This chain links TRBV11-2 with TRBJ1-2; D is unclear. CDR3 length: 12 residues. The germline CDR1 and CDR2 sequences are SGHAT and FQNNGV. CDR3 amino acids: CASSLNNHGYTF. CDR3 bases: TGTGCCAGCAGCCTAAATAACCATGGATACACCTTC.

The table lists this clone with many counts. The DNA for the CDR3 is TGTGCCAGCAGTTACGGCGATACGCAGTATTTT. It is translated as CASSYGDTQYF. The chain is built from TRBV6-2 or TRBV6-3 and TRBJ2-3; D unresolved. The CDR3 is made up of 11 amino acids. Germline CDR1 MNHEY, CDR2 SVGEGT. Deletions cut 2 bases from V and 6 bases from J, with 3 bases between.